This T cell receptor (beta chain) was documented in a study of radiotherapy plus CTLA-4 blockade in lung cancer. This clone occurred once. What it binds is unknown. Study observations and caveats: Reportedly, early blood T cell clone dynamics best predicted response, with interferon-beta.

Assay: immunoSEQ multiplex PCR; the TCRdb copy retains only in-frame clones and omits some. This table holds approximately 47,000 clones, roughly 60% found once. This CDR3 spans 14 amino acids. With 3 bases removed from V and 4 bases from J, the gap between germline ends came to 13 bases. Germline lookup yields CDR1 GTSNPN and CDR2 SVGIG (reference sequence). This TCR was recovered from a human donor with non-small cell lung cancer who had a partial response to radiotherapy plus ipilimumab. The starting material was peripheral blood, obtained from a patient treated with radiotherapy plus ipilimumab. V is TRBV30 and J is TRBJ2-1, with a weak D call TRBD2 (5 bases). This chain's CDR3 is CAWRAAVNYNEQFF. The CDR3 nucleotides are TGTGCCTGGAGGGCAGCGGTGAATTACAATGAGCAGTTCTTC.